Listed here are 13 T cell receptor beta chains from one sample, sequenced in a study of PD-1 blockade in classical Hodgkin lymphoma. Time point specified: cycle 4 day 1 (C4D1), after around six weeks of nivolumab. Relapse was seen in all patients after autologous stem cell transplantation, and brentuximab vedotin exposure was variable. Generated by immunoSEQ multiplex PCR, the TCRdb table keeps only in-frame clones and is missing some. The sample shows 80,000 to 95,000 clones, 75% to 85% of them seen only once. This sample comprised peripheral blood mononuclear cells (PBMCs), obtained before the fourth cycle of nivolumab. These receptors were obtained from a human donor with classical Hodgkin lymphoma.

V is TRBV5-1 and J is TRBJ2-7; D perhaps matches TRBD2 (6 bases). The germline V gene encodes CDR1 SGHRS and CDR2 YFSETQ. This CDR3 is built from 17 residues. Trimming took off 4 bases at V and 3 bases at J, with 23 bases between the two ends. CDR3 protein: CASSLPGASVRFYEQYF. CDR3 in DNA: TGCGCCAGCAGCCTACCGGGAGCCTCTGTGAGGTTCTACGAGCAGTACTTC.

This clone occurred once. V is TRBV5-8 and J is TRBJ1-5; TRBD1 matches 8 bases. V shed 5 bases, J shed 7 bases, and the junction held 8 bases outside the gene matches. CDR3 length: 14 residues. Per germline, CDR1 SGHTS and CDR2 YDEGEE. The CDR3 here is CASRSTGGGQPQHF. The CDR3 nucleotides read TGTGCCAGCAGAAGTACAGGGGGGGGCCAGCCCCAGCATTTT.

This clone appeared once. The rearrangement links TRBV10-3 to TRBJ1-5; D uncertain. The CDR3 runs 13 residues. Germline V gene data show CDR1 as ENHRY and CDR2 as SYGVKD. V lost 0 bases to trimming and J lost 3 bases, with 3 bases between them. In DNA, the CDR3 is TGTGCCATCAGTGAGTCCCACAATCAGCCCCAGCATTTT. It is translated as CAISESHNQPQHF.

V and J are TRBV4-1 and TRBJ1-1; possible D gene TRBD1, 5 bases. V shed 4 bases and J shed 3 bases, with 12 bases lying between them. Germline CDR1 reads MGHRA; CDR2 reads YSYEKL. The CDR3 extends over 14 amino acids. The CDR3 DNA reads TGCGCCAGCAGCCCCCGGCTCAGGGACACTGAAGCTTTCTTT. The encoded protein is CASSPRLRDTEAFF.

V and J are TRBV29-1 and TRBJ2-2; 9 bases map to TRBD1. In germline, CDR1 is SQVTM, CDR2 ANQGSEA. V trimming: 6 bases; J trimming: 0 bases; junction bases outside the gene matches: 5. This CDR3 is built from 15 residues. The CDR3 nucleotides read TGCAGCGTGGGACAGGGTAGTGCGAACACCGGGGAGCTGTTTTTT. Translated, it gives CSVGQGSANTGELFF.

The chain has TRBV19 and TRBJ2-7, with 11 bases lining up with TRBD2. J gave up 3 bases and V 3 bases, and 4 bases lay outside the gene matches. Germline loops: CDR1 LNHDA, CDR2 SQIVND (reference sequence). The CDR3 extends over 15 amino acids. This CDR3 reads CASSITGTSGYEQYF. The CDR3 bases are TGTGCCAGTAGTATCACCGGGACTAGCGGCTACGAGCAGTACTTC.

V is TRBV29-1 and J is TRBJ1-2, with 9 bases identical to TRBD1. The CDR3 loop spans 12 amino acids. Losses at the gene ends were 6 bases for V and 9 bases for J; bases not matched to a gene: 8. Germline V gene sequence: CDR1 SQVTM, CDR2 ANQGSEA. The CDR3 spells CSVSRDRDRYTF. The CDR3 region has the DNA TGCAGCGTCAGCCGGGACAGGGATCGCTACACCTTC.

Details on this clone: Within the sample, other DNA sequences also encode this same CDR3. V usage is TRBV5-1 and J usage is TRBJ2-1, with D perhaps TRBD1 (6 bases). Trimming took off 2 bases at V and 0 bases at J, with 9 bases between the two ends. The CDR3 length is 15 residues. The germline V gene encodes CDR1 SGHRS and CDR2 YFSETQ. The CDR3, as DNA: TGCGCCAGCAGCTTAGGGGGTAGCTCCTACAATGAGCAGTTCTTC. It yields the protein CASSLGGSSYNEQFF.

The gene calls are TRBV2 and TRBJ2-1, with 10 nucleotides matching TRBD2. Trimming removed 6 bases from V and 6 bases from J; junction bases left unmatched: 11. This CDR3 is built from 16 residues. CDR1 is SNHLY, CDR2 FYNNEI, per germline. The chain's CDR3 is CASRSWEREGLNEQFF. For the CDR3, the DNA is TGTGCCAGCAGGTCTTGGGAGCGGGAGGGCCTCAATGAGCAGTTCTTC.

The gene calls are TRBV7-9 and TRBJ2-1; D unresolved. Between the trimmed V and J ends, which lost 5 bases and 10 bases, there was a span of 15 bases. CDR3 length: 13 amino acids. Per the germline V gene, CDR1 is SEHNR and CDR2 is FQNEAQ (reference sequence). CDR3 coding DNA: TGTGCCAGCAGCGCACCGATTGGACCGGAGCAGTTCTTC. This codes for CASSAPIGPEQFF.

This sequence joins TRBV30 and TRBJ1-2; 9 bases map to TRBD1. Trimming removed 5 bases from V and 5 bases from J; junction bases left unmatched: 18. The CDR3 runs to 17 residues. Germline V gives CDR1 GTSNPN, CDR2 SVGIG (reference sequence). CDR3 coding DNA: TGTGCCTGGTCCACCGTGGGACAGGGCGCAGTGAGATATGGCTACACCTTC. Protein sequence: CAWSTVGQGAVRYGYTF.

The CDR3 DNA is TGTGCCAGCACCCCGGAGGGCGGAGGGGGGAATGAGCAGTTCTTC. This translates into CASTPEGGGGNEQFF. The chain uses TRBV2 and TRBJ2-1; the D call may be TRBD1 or TRBD2 (6 bases each). The CDR3 is 15 residues long. The germline V and J ends were trimmed by 7 bases and 7 bases, with 20 bases remaining between them. In germline, CDR1 is SNHLY, CDR2 FYNNEI.

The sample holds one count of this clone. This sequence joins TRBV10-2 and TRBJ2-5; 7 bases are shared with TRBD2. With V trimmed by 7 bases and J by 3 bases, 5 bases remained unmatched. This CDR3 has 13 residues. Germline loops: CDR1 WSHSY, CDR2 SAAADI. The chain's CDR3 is CASMLSGEETQYF. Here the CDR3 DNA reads TGCGCCAGCATGTTAAGCGGGGAAGAGACCCAGTACTTC.